A selection of T cell receptor beta chains follows, all from one sample in a study of cytomegalovirus exposure and HLA in healthy donors. This table comes from immunoSEQ multiplex PCR, and its TCRdb copy is limited to in-frame clones, with some not included. The sample yields around 140,000 clones, approximately 79% seen once. The sequencing sample was made of PBMCs. The receptors derive from a male donor in good health and CMV-seronegative. The conserved cysteine and the conserved F or W are not part of the CDR3 here. Fields, in order: CDR3 protein, J gene, V gene.

CDR3aa: ASSPRGGGTEAF
j_gene: TRBJ1-1
v_gene: TRBV7-2

CDR3aa: ASSPPLLGTTDTQY
j_gene: TRBJ2-3
v_gene: TRBV9

CDR3aa: ASRGIQGTGGYT
j_gene: TRBJ1-2
v_gene: TRBV6-5

CDR3aa: ASSNTKAGGSTDTQY
j_gene: TRBJ2-3
v_gene: TRBV21-1

CDR3aa: ASRAGLDPLTDTQY
j_gene: TRBJ2-3
v_gene: TRBV11-2

CDR3aa: ASSQEGGQGNTIY
j_gene: TRBJ1-3
v_gene: TRBV4-3

CDR3aa: ASSWRASSGNTIY
j_gene: TRBJ1-3
v_gene: TRBV19

CDR3aa: ASSWGDSVGYT
j_gene: TRBJ1-2
v_gene: TRBV5-5

CDR3aa: ASSLGGENEQF
j_gene: TRBJ2-1
v_gene: TRBV7-7

CDR3aa: ASSPRTGEKETQY
j_gene: TRBJ2-5
v_gene: TRBV18

CDR3aa: ASSPGGHQPQH
j_gene: TRBJ1-5
v_gene: TRBV19

CDR3aa: ASSIGSGGAGDTQY
j_gene: TRBJ2-3
v_gene: TRBV19

CDR3aa: ASRTSGTVNTEAF
j_gene: TRBJ1-1
v_gene: TRBV6-5

CDR3aa: ASSAPQGLTNEKLF
j_gene: TRBJ1-4
v_gene: TRBV7-9

CDR3aa: ASSLRTRGETQY
j_gene: TRBJ2-5
v_gene: TRBV7-2

CDR3aa: ASSLAMSRAEGEQY
j_gene: TRBJ2-7
v_gene: TRBV7-9

CDR3aa: ASSLEGRGIY
j_gene: TRBJ2-7
v_gene: TRBV7-2

CDR3aa: SVVPGAGNTIY
j_gene: TRBJ1-3
v_gene: TRBV29-1

CDR3aa: ASSATYKGAIAEAF
j_gene: TRBJ1-1
v_gene: TRBV7-2

CDR3aa: ASSRSGGQGEQY
j_gene: TRBJ2-7
v_gene: TRBV11-2

CDR3aa: ASSQEYAGHYQPQH
j_gene: TRBJ1-5
v_gene: TRBV4-3

CDR3aa: ASSPRQGNQPQH
j_gene: TRBJ1-5
v_gene: TRBV7-2

CDR3aa: ASSARPGQGPTDTQY
j_gene: TRBJ2-3
v_gene: TRBV2

CDR3aa: ATSRDTGYNEQF
j_gene: TRBJ2-1
v_gene: TRBV15

CDR3aa: ASSRNSGGTEAF
j_gene: TRBJ1-1
v_gene: TRBV11-2

CDR3aa: ASSSMAGGYNEQF
j_gene: TRBJ2-1
v_gene: TRBV7-9

CDR3aa: ASSFSTGGEKLF
j_gene: TRBJ1-4
v_gene: TRBV11-3

CDR3aa: ASSLGVTGEAF
j_gene: TRBJ1-1
v_gene: TRBV5-6

CDR3aa: ASRDRPQWEPQH
j_gene: TRBJ1-5
v_gene: TRBV19

CDR3aa: ASSLSAGGEKLF
j_gene: TRBJ1-4
v_gene: TRBV11-2

CDR3aa: ASSIPDRPNQPQH
j_gene: TRBJ1-5
v_gene: TRBV19

CDR3aa: ASSLAGGDPGHNQPQH
j_gene: TRBJ1-5
v_gene: TRBV13

CDR3aa: ASSYSSGSQPQH
j_gene: TRBJ1-5
v_gene: TRBV6-5

CDR3aa: ASSYPDGNTIY
j_gene: TRBJ1-3
v_gene: TRBV7-9

CDR3aa: ASREDPDQPQH
j_gene: TRBJ1-5
v_gene: TRBV6-5

CDR3aa: ASSPLDRGGEKLF
j_gene: TRBJ1-4
v_gene: TRBV18

CDR3aa: ASIPRGSSGGGTYNEQF
j_gene: TRBJ2-1
v_gene: TRBV7-2

CDR3aa: ASSLGIAHTQY
j_gene: TRBJ2-3
v_gene: TRBV7-8

CDR3aa: ASSPQETQY
j_gene: TRBJ2-5
v_gene: TRBV18

CDR3aa: ASRPGTAGLNTEAF
j_gene: TRBJ1-1
v_gene: TRBV2

CDR3aa: ASSVTSGANVLT
j_gene: TRBJ2-6
v_gene: TRBV9

CDR3aa: ASSQEDRDSEAF
j_gene: TRBJ1-1
v_gene: TRBV4-1

CDR3aa: ASRVRGLGTEAF
j_gene: TRBJ1-1
v_gene: TRBV10-2

CDR3aa: ASSQEPRQVEAF
j_gene: TRBJ1-1
v_gene: TRBV4-1

CDR3aa: ASSGRATDTQY
j_gene: TRBJ2-3
v_gene: TRBV7-2

CDR3aa: ASMSRRGGNQPQH
j_gene: TRBJ1-5
v_gene: TRBV6-1

CDR3aa: ASSPSQNSPLH
j_gene: TRBJ1-6
v_gene: TRBV9

CDR3aa: ASSDQGVTYEQY
j_gene: TRBJ2-7
v_gene: TRBV2

CDR3aa: ASSVGQGDSPLH
j_gene: TRBJ1-6
v_gene: TRBV9

CDR3aa: ATSRDQGIGNQPQH
j_gene: TRBJ1-5
v_gene: TRBV15

CDR3aa: ASSPSGTGINQPQH
j_gene: TRBJ1-5
v_gene: TRBV18

CDR3aa: AWDNPGQGRVGELF
j_gene: TRBJ2-2
v_gene: TRBV30